This T cell receptor beta chain was sequenced during a study of OX40 agonist ivuxolimab in advanced cancers. Study-level findings and limits: With doses of 0.1-3.0 mg/kg, partial responders showed among the lowest clonal expansion.

Only in-frame clones appear in the TCRdb table, and some are missing; sequencing was by immunoSEQ multiplex PCR. The table records tens of thousands of clones, 87% of them present only once. CDR1 is SGHRS and CDR2 is YFSETQ in the germline V gene. There are 14 residues in the CDR3. Trimming left V 2 bases short and J 3 bases short, with 12 bases between. Of note for this clone: Its antigen is unknown.

The J gene is TRBJ2-7, the V gene TRBV5-1, with D unresolved. This TCR came from an adult with an advanced solid tumor such as melanoma, head and neck, liver or kidney cancer. Source: CD4+ or CD8+ T cells sorted from blood, taken in a trial of the OX40 agonist ivuxolimab. For the CDR3, the DNA is TGCGCCAGCAGCTTTAACCGCCCGAACTACGAGCAGTACTTC. Amino acid sequence: CASSFNRPNYEQYF.